This T cell receptor (beta chain) was captured in a study of blood T cells in healthy people across ages. The authors ran a second PCR of about 6 to 12 cycles using a sample-barcoded 5' primer and a J-beta primer mix. No fewer than 2.5 million CDR3-containing paired-end reads came from each sample. One entry per CDR3 protein results from TCRdb running MiXCR on the 5' RACE reads. The profile shows about 900,000 distinct CDR3 sequences, around 48% of them singletons. Points on this clonotype: Its specificity is unknown.

Between the trimmed V and J ends, which lost 6 bases and 1 base, there was a span of 19 bases. CDR1 and CDR2 (germline): ENHRY, SYGVKD. The CDR3 is 17 amino acids. PBMCs were isolated at a quantity of at least 6.5 million per sample. Study-wide results and caveats: Older age went with lower TCR beta diversity per million T cells, in a roughly linear way.

V and J are TRBV10-3 and TRBJ2-1, with D possibly being TRBD1 (5 bases). The sequencing sample was made of blood. The TCR comes from a man under 40 in good health. The CDR3: CAISESQQGTSYNEQFF. The DNA of the CDR3 is TGTGCCATCAGCGAATCCCAGCAGGGAACATCCTACAATGAGCAGTTCTTC.